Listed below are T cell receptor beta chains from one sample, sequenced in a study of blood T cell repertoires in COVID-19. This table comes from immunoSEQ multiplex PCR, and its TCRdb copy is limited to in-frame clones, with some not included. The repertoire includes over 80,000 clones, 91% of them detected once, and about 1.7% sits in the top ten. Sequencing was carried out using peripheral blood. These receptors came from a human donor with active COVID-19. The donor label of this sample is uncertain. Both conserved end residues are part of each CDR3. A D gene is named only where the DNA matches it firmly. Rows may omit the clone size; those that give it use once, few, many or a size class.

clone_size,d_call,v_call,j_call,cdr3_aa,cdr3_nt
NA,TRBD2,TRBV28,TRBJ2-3,CASSLGSGGAADTQYF,TGTGCCAGCAGTTTGGGTAGCGGGGGGGCTGCAGATACGCAGTATTTT
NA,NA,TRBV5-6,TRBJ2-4,CASSLAVAKNIQYF,TGTGCCAGCAGCTTGGCCGTAGCCAAAAACATTCAGTACTTC
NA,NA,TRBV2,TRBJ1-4,CASSDPWGGNEKLFF,TGTGCCAGCAGTGACCCTTGGGGGGGGAATGAAAAACTGTTTTTT
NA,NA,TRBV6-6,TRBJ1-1,CASSYSGEGTTEAFF,TGTGCCAGCAGTTACTCGGGGGAGGGAACGACTGAAGCTTTCTTT
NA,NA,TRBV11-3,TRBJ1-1,CASGKRGTTEAFF,TGTGCCAGCGGAAAGAGGGGGACCACTGAAGCTTTCTTT
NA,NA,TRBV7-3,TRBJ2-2,CASSSTTVTGELFF,TGTGCCAGCAGCTCAACTACAGTTACCGGGGAGCTGTTTTTT
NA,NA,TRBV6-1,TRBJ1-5,CASSDGRGPLQPQHF,TGTGCCAGCAGTGACGGGAGGGGCCCTCTTCAGCCCCAGCATTTT
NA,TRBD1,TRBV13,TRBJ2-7,CASSSGQGLYEQYF,TGTGCCAGCAGCTCGGGACAGGGGCTCTACGAGCAGTACTTC
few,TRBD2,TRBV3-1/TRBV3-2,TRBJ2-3,CASSLGLAGGTDTQYF,TGTGCCAGCAGCCTGGGTCTAGCGGGGGGAACAGATACGCAGTATTTT
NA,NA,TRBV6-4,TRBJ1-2,CASSRRTQAYGYTF,TGTGCCAGCAGTAGACGGACTCAAGCCTATGGCTACACCTTC
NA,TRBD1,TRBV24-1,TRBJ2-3,CATSDPTPGQETDTQYF,TGTGCCACCAGTGATCCGACACCGGGACAGGAGACCGATACGCAGTATTTT
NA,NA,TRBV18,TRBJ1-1,CASSPQGANTEAFF,TGTGCCAGCTCACCCCAGGGCGCGAACACTGAAGCTTTCTTT
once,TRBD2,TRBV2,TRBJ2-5,CASVGGGETQYF,TGTGCCAGCGTGGGGGGGGGAGAGACCCAGTACTTC
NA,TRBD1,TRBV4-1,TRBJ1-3,CASSRTTGIGGNTIYF,TGCGCCAGCAGCCGTACGACAGGGATCGGTGGAAACACCATATATTTT
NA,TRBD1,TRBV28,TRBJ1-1,CASSLLGQGNTEAFF,TGTGCCAGCAGTTTACTCGGACAGGGAAACACTGAAGCTTTCTTT
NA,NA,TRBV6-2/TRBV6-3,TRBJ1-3,CASSYSGPKQGSGNTIYF,TGTGCCAGCAGTTACTCCGGGCCAAAACAGGGCTCCGGAAACACCATATATTTT
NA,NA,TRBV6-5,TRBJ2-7,CASQNTGNSYEQYF,TGTGCCAGCCAAAACACAGGGAACTCCTACGAGCAGTACTTC
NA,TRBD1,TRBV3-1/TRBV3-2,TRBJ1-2,CASSQDRGPNYGYTF,TGTGCCAGCAGCCAAGACAGGGGGCCTAACTATGGCTACACCTTC
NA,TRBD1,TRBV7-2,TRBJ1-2,CASSLVSARGNYGYTF,TGTGCCAGCAGCTTAGTGAGTGCCAGGGGGAACTATGGCTACACCTTC
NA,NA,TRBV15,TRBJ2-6,CATSRDYSGANVLTF,TGTGCCACCAGCAGAGATTACTCTGGGGCCAACGTCCTGACTTTC
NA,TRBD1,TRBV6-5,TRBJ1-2,CASRLGQEGAGYTF,TGTGCCAGCAGACTTGGACAGGAAGGGGCTGGCTACACCTTC
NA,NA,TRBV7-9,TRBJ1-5,CASSPGAAGPRNQPQHF,TGTGCCAGCAGCCCTGGGGCCGCAGGCCCACGGAATCAGCCCCAGCATTTT
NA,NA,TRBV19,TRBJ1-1,CASSIASPGWHTEAFF,TGTGCCAGTAGTATAGCGTCCCCGGGGTGGCACACTGAAGCTTTCTTT
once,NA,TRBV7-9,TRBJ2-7,CASSSLPQGRGSYEQYF,TGTGCCAGCAGTTCTCTTCCCCAGGGCAGAGGCTCCTACGAGCAGTACTTC
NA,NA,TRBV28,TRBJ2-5,CASSPGELKETQYF,TGTGCCAGCAGCCCAGGGGAACTAAAAGAGACCCAGTACTTC
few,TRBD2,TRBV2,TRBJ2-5,CASSEARGGLYQETQYF,TGTGCCAGCAGTGAAGCGCGGGGGGGACTATACCAAGAGACCCAGTACTTC
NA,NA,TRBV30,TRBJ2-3,CAWSTGTDTQYF,TGTGCCTGGAGTACAGGCACAGATACGCAGTATTTT
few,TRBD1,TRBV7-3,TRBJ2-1,CASSPGTGNEQFF,TGTGCCAGCAGCCCCGGGACAGGGAATGAGCAGTTCTTC
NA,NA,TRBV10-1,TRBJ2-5,CASSRKPRGQETQYF,TGCGCCAGCAGTCGGAAGCCGCGGGGACAAGAGACCCAGTACTTC
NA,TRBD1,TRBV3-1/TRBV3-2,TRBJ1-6,CASTRTGQGIVPNFSPLHF,TGTGCCAGCACCCGGACGGGACAGGGGATTGTGCCGAACTTTTCACCCCTCCACTTT
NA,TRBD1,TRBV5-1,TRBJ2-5,CASSSPDRLQETQYF,TGCGCCAGCAGCTCCCCGGACAGGCTGCAAGAGACCCAGTACTTC
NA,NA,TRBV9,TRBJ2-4,CASSSSGGLGNIQYF,TGTGCCAGCAGCTCCTCAGGGGGACTCGGAAACATTCAGTACTTC
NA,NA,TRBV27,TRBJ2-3,CASTPRFPDTQYF,TGTGCCAGCACCCCCCGGTTTCCAGATACGCAGTATTTT
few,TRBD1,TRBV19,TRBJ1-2,CASNTPGGGNYGYTF,TGTGCCAGTAACACCCCAGGGGGCGGAAACTATGGCTACACCTTC